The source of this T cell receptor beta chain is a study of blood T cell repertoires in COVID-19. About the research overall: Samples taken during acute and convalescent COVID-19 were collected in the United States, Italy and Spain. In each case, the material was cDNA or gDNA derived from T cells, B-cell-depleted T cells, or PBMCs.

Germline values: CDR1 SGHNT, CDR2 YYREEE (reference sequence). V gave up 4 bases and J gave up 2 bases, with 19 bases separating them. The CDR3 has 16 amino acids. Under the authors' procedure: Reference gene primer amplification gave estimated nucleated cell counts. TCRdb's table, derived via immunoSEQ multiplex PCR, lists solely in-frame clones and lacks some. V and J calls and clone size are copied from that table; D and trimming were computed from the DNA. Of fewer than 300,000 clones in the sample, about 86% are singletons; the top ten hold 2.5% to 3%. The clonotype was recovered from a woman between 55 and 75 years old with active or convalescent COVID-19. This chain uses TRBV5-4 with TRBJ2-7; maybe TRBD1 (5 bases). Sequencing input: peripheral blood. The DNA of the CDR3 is TGTGCCAGCAGCCTAGACAGTAGTTTAACCCCCTACGAGCAGTACTTC. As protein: CASSLDSSLTPYEQYF.